The 20 T cell receptor beta chains presented below share a single source sample, sequenced in a study of monozygotic twins with inflammatory bowel disease (dated by TCRdb to about 2019). Receptors were amplified or captured by 5' RACE. This sample was sequenced with an Illumina HiSeq 2500. With the reads reprocessed by TCRdb, a single entry stands for each CDR3 protein sequence and no DNA is reported. The sample's table lists a count of a few hundred thousand distinct CDR3 sequences. The ten largest clones take up 5.5% to 6.5% of the sample. The specimen was blood. These receptor sequences come from a human donor with ulcerative colitis or Crohn's disease, or a healthy co-twin of an affected twin (not recorded which).

V and J are TRBV28 and TRBJ2-7; TCRdb calls TRBD2, which cannot be checked without DNA. CDR1 MDHEN and CDR2 SYDVKM come from the germline V gene. The CDR3 extends over 16 amino acids. CDR3 amino acids: CASQTPELRSSYEQYF.

The genes are TRBV19 and TRBJ2-6. This CDR3 is 14 amino acids long. From germline, CDR1 is LNHDA and CDR2 SQIVND (reference sequence). The CDR3 spells CASSQWAGANVPTF.

The chain uses TRBV7-9 and TRBJ2-7; the D call of TRBD1 rests on TCRdb alone, since no DNA is present to check it. This CDR3 is 17 amino acids long. CDR1 and CDR2 (germline): SEHNR, FQNEAQ (reference sequence). The CDR3 region is CASSLATSRDSYYEQYF.

CDR3 amino acids: CASREPWDTQYF. This chain joins TRBV28 and TRBJ2-3. This CDR3 is built from 12 residues. CDR1 is MDHEN, CDR2 SYDVKM, per germline.

The V and J genes are TRBV14 and TRBJ1-1; TCRdb reports TRBD1, a call that lacks DNA to check it against. Germline CDR1 reads SGHDN; CDR2 reads FVKESK. The CDR3 is 15 amino acids. The CDR3 region is CASSHRGRKNTEAFF. The variable domain in full, with the rest retrieved from reference TRBV14 and TRBJ1-1, is EAGVTQFPSHSVIEKGQTVTLRCDPISGHDNLYWYRRVMGKEIKFLLHFVKESKQDESGMPNNRFLAERTGGTYSTLKVQPAELEDSGVYFCASSHRGRKNTEAFFGQGTRLTVV.

This chain uses TRBV7-9 with TRBJ2-3. Germline V lookup: CDR1 SEHNR, CDR2 FQNEAQ (reference sequence). This CDR3 spans 13 amino acids. CDR3 sequence reads: CASSPHTTDTQYF.

The V gene is TRBV6-1, the J gene TRBJ1-5. This CDR3 comprises 14 residues. Germline CDR1 is MNHNS and CDR2 is SASEGT. The CDR3 protein is CASSAENSNQPQHF.

This sequence joins TRBV5-6 and TRBJ1-4. Germline V gene lookup returns CDR1 SGHDT and CDR2 YYEEEE. The CDR3 consists of 16 residues. CDR3 protein: CASSSTGSSTNEKLFF.

The chain is built from TRBV20-1 and TRBJ2-3. Germline loops: CDR1 DFQATT, CDR2 SNEGSKA (reference sequence). The CDR3 loop spans 14 amino acids. The CDR3 sequence: CSARLADSTDTQYF.

This rearrangement joins TRBV7-2 to TRBJ1-1; with no DNA, the TCRdb D assignment of TRBD1 cannot be verified. The germline V gene has CDR1 SGHTA and CDR2 FQGNSA. This CDR3 is built from 14 residues. CDR3 region: CASSSRAPGLEAFF. Variable domain in full (rest from reference TRBV7-2 and TRBJ1-1): GAGVSQSPSNKVTEKGKDVELRCDPISGHTALYWYRQSLGQGLEFLIYFQGNSAPDKSGLPSDRFSAERTGGSVSTLTIQRTQQEDSAVYLCASSSRAPGLEAFFGQGTRLTVV.

The J gene is TRBJ2-3, the V gene TRBV5-4; TCRdb outputs TRBD2, but without DNA this stays unchecked. The CDR3 consists of 15 residues. Per the germline V gene, CDR1 is SGHNT and CDR2 is YYREEE (reference sequence). This chain's CDR3 is CASSLTLVAGNTQYF.

The chain is built from TRBV6-4 and TRBJ2-1; TCRdb reports TRBD1, a call that lacks DNA to check it against. CDR1 and CDR2 from the germline V gene are MRHNA and SNTAGT. The CDR3 has 16 residues. The CDR3 sequence is CASSGLGSTPFDEQFF.

V is TRBV18 and J is TRBJ1-5; TCRdb picks TRBD1, but there is no DNA to check that call. The CDR3 has 17 residues. In germline, CDR1 is KGHSH, CDR2 LQKENI. CDR3 region: CASSPPGPERHNQPQHF.

The chain recombines TRBV5-1 with TRBJ2-2; TCRdb reports TRBD1, a call that lacks DNA to check it against. CDR3 length: 16 amino acids. Germline values: CDR1 SGHRS, CDR2 YFSETQ. The CDR3 spells CASSQRQGLNTGELFF. Full variable domain (outside the CDR3, taken from reference TRBV5-1 and TRBJ2-2): KAGVTQTPRYLIKTRGQQVTLSCSPISGHRSVSWYQQTPGQGLQFLFEYFSETQRNKGNFPGRFSGRQFSNSRSEMNVSTLELGDSALYLCASSQRQGLNTGELFFGEGSRLTVL.

The chain employs TRBV3-1 and TRBJ2-7. CDR1 is LGHDT, CDR2 YNNKEL, per germline (reference sequence). The CDR3 consists of 14 residues. CDR3 protein: CASSQATPTYEQYF.

This sequence joins TRBV15 and TRBJ2-7. Germline assignment: CDR1 LNHNV and CDR2 YYDKDF (reference sequence). CDR3 length equals 12 residues. CDR3 residues: CATSSSGYEQYF.

The chain carries TRBV20-1 and TRBJ2-3; TCRdb's D call of TRBD1 is untestable without DNA. The CDR3 totals 11 residues. Germline-derived CDR1 and CDR2 are DFQATT and SNEGSKA (reference sequence). This chain's CDR3 is CRGGLTDTQYF.

The rearrangement joins TRBV5-5 to TRBJ2-2. CDR3 size: 16 residues. In germline, CDR1 is SGHKS, CDR2 YYEKEE (reference sequence). CDR3 amino acids: CASYDLTKVNTGELFF. The variable domain in full, completed from reference TRBV5-5 and TRBJ2-2, reads DAGVTQSPTHLIKTRGQQVTLRCSPISGHKSVSWYQQVLGQGPQFIFQYYEKEERGRGNFPDRFSARQFPNYSSELNVNALLLGDSALYLCASYDLTKVNTGELFFGEGSRLTVL.

This chain joins TRBV4-3 and TRBJ2-1; TCRdb lists TRBD2, though no DNA is available to test this call. In germline, CDR1 is LGHNA, CDR2 YSLEER. CDR3 size: 17 residues. The CDR3 here is CASSQDVSRATYNEQFF.

The chain is built from TRBV24-1 and TRBJ2-1; absent DNA, TCRdb's TRBD1 call cannot be checked. This CDR3 is built from 17 residues. The germline gives CDR1 KGHDR, CDR2 SFDVKD. Here the CDR3 reads CATSGGPGTRTYNEQFF.